Listed below are T cell receptor beta chains from one sample, sequenced in a study of blood T cell repertoires in COVID-19. This table comes from immunoSEQ multiplex PCR, and its TCRdb copy is limited to in-frame clones, with some not included. The sample holds about 200,000 clones, 83% seen once. Sequenced sample: peripheral blood. These receptors were taken from a woman aged 40 to 49 with active or convalescent COVID-19. The CDR3 runs from the conserved cysteine through the conserved F or W. The order of the fields is J gene, clone size, V gene, D gene, CDR3 DNA, CDR3 protein. The D gene is left open where the match is weak. Size is stated for part of the rows, as once, few or many counts, or as a class when the clone is expanded.

TRBJ2-4 . TRBV18 TRBD1 TGTGCCAGCTCACCCCTTACACAGGGGGCCAAAAACATTCAGTACTTC CASSPLTQGAKNIQYF
TRBJ1-2 . TRBV28 TRBD1 TGTGCCAGCAGTTTGTCAGGGGGCCCGAACTATGGCTACACCTTC CASSLSGGPNYGYTF
TRBJ1-1 . TRBV6-5 . TGTGCCAGCAGTACCCTACTTTGGGCGAACACTGAAGCTTTCTTT CASSTLLWANTEAFF
TRBJ1-5 few TRBV30 . TGTGCCTGGAGCCCCGGGTCCAACAATCAGCCCCAGCATTTT CAWSPGSNNQPQHF
TRBJ1-5 once TRBV6-5 TRBD1 TGTGCCAGCACCGGGAGGACAGGGCGGTTTCAGCCCCAGCATTTT CASTGRTGRFQPQHF
TRBJ2-7 . TRBV29-1 . TGCAGCGTTACGGACATCGGCCCCTACGAGCAGTACTTC CSVTDIGPYEQYF
TRBJ1-1 . TRBV7-3 . TGTGCCAGCAGCTTAAACCGGGACTCGCTCACTGAAGCTTTCTTT CASSLNRDSLTEAFF
TRBJ2-7 . TRBV6-1 TRBD2 TGTGCCAGCAGTGAAGGACTAGCGGGAGGGCCACCCTACGAGCAGTACTTC CASSEGLAGGPPYEQYF
TRBJ1-1 . TRBV14 TRBD1 TGTGCCAGCAGGAGCCTAGACAGGGGTGGGGCCAACACTGAAGCTTTCTTT CASRSLDRGGANTEAFF
TRBJ2-7 . TRBV6-5 TRBD1 TGTGCCAGCAGTCCGGGACAGGGAAATAACTACGAGCAGTACTTC CASSPGQGNNYEQYF
TRBJ2-1 . TRBV10-3 . TGTGCTACCAAACAAGACAGGTCCGGGAATGAGCAGTTCTTC CATKQDRSGNEQFF
TRBJ2-1 . TRBV6-2/TRBV6-3 . TGTGCCAGCAGTCGCCAACACAGGGATGGTGTCTTC CASSRQHRDGVF
TRBJ2-7 . TRBV18 TRBD1 TGTGCCAGCTCACCAGCCAACAGGGGAGACGAGCAGTACTTC CASSPANRGDEQYF
TRBJ2-2 . TRBV9 TRBD2 TGTGCCAGCAGCCCGGGCGGGGGTCACACCGGGGAGCTGTTTTTT CASSPGGGHTGELFF
TRBJ1-4 . TRBV19 TRBD1 TGTGCCAGTACTTCCCGGGACAGGGACAAACTGTTTTTT CASTSRDRDKLFF
TRBJ2-3 . TRBV27 . TGTGCCAGCAGTTTATCCTGGACAGAAGGTATAACAGATACGCAGTATTTT CASSLSWTEGITDTQYF
TRBJ1-2 . TRBV19 . TGTGCCAGTAGCCGGGTAGGGGATGGCGGGGGTGGCTACACCTTC CASSRVGDGGGGYTF
TRBJ2-2 once TRBV2 TRBD1 TGTGCCAGCAGGGATGGACAGGGGAACACCGGGGAGCTGTTTTTT CASRDGQGNTGELFF
TRBJ2-5 . TRBV6-1 TRBD2 TGTGCCAGCAGTGAAGAGATAGCGGGAGCGAGGCGAGAGACCCAGTACTTC CASSEEIAGARRETQYF
TRBJ1-5 . TRBV6-5 . TGTGCCAGCAGTCCCGGGACAACTAGCAATCAGCCCCAGCATTTT CASSPGTTSNQPQHF
TRBJ1-2 . TRBV21-1 . TGTGCCAGTAACGTCACGGGCAGGGGGCGTTGGTATGGCTACACCTTC CASNVTGRGRWYGYTF
TRBJ1-5 few TRBV24-1 . TGTGCCACCAGTGGATCAGGGAATCAGCCCCAGCATTTT CATSGSGNQPQHF
TRBJ1-1 . TRBV5-6 TRBD1 TGTGCCAGCAGCTGGGACAGGGGCAACACTGAAGCTTTCTTT CASSWDRGNTEAFF
TRBJ2-7 . TRBV19 TRBD2 TGTGCCAGTAGTATACCGGGACTAGCGACTTACGAGCAGTACTTC CASSIPGLATYEQYF
TRBJ1-5 . TRBV19 TRBD1 TGTGCCAGTAGCATTGAGAACAGGGGTTTTACTAATCAGCCCCAGCATTTT CASSIENRGFTNQPQHF
TRBJ1-5 once TRBV19 TRBD1 TGTGCCAGTAGTATAAATGGCAGGGGGCAGGGTCAGCCCCAGCATTTT CASSINGRGQGQPQHF
TRBJ1-1 . TRBV25-1 . TGTGCCAGCACGGAAGGAGGTGGAGCTTTCTTT CASTEGGGAFF
TRBJ1-2 once TRBV4-2 . TGTGCCAGCAGCCCTTTACAGAACTCTAACTATGGCTACACCTTC CASSPLQNSNYGYTF
TRBJ2-1 . TRBV27 TRBD2 TGTGCCAGCAGTTTAGAGGGCCTAGCGGGAGGGTCCAATGAGCAGTTCTTC CASSLEGLAGGSNEQFF
TRBJ2-7 few TRBV6-5 TRBD2 TGTGCCAGCAGTCCTCTTTCGGGAGGGTCCTACGAGCAGTACTTC CASSPLSGGSYEQYF
TRBJ1-2 . TRBV5-5 . TGTGCCAGCAGCTCAGGACTGTTCGACTATGGCTACACCTTC CASSSGLFDYGYTF